The 3 T cell receptor beta chains below come from one sample, sequenced in a study of T cell responses to AZD1222 COVID-19 vaccine. Sequenced by immunoSEQ multiplex PCR; TCRdb stores in-frame clones only, minus some. The data hold 100,000 to 150,000 clones, with roughly 91% observed a single time. The starting material was peripheral blood, obtained on day 0 of AZD1222 vaccination. The receptors were gathered from an adult in good health.

This chain joins TRBV27 and TRBJ2-3; 14 bases are a match to TRBD2. Germline V gene lookup returns CDR1 MNHEY and CDR2 SMNVEV (reference sequence). The CDR3 has 17 residues. The V and J ends lost 2 bases and 1 base, in that order; junction bases with no gene match: 2. CDR3 coding DNA: TGTGCCAGCAGTTTACGGGGACTAGCGGGGGGCACAGATACGCAGTATTTT. It yields the protein CASSLRGLAGGTDTQYF.

This chain links TRBV7-8 with TRBJ2-7; perhaps TRBD2 as D (7 bases). CDR1 SGHVS and CDR2 FQNEAQ come from the germline V gene. Trimming took 5 bases from V and 13 from J, leaving 15 bases between them. CDR3 length: 11 amino acids. In DNA form, the CDR3 reads TGTGCCAGCAGCCCGGGGGGCGGTGGTTACTTC. It is translated as CASSPGGGGYF.

The chain links TRBV28 to TRBJ1-1; D remains unclear. The CDR3 extends over 12 amino acids. Trimming removed 7 bases from V and 2 bases from J, with 8 bases in between. The germline gives CDR1 MDHEN, CDR2 SYDVKM. The CDR3 sequence is CASTRLNTEAFF. The CDR3 DNA follows: TGTGCCAGCACCCGCCTTAACACTGAAGCTTTCTTT.